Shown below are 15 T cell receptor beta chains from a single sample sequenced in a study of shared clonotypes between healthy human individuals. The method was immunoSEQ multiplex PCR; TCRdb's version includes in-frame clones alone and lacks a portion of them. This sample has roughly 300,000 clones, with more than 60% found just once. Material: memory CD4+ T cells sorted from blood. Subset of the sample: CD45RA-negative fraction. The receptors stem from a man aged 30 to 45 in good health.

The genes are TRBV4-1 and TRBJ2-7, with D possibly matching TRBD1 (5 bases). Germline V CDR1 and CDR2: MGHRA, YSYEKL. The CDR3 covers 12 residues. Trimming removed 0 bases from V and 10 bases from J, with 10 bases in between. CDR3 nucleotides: TGCGCCAGCAGCCAAGATTTTGGGGCCCAGTACTTC. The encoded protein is CASSQDFGAQYF.

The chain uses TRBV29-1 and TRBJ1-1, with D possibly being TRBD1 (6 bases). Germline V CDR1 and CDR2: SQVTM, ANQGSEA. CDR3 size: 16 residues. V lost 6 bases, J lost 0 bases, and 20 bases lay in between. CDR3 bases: TGCAGCGTAAAATTACCCGGGACACCGATGAACACTGAAGCTTTCTTT. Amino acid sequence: CSVKLPGTPMNTEAFF.

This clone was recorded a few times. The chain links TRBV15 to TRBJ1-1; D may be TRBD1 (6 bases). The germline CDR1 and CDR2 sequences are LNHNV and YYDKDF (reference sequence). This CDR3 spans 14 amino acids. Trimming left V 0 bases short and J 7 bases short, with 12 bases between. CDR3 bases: TGTGCCACCAGCAGAGATCTAGGGGGTAATGAAGCTTTCTTT. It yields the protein CATSRDLGGNEAFF.

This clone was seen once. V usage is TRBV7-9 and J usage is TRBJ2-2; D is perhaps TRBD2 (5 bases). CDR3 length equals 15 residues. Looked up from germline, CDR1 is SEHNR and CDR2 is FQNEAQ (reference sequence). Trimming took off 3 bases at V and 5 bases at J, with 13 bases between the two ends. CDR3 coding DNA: TGTGCCAGCAGCTTCGTTCTAGCAGAGACCGGGGAGCTGTTTTTT. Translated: CASSFVLAETGELFF.

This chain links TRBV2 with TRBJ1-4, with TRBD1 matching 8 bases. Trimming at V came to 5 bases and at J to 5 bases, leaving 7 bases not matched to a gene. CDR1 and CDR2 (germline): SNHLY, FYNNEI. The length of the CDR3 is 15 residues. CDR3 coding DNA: TGTGCCAGCAGTCCTCTAGGACAGGGAAATGAAAAACTGTTTTTT. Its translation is CASSPLGQGNEKLFF.

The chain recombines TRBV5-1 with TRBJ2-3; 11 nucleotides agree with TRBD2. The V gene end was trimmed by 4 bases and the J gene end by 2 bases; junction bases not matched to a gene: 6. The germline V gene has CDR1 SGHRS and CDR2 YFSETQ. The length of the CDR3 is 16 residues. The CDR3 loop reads CASSRLAGQDTDTQYF. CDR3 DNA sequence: TGCGCCAGCAGCCGACTAGCGGGACAGGACACAGATACGCAGTATTTT. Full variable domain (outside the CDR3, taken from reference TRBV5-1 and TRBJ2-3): KAGVTQTPRYLIKTRGQQVTLSCSPISGHRSVSWYQQTPGQGLQFLFEYFSETQRNKGNFPGRFSGRQFSNSRSEMNVSTLELGDSALYLCASSRLAGQDTDTQYFGPGTRLTVL.

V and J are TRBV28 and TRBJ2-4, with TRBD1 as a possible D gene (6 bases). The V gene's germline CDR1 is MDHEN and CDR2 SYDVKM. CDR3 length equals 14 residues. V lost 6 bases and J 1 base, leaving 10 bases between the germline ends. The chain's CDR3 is CASRNRVAKNIQYF. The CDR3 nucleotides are TGTGCCAGCAGAAACAGGGTCGCCAAAAACATTCAGTACTTC. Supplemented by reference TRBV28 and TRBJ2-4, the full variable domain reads DVKVTQSSRYLVKRTGEKVFLECVQDMDHENMFWYRQDPGLGLRLIYFSYDVKMKEKGDIPEGYSVSREKKERFSLILESASTNQTSMYLCASRNRVAKNIQYFGAGTRLSVL.

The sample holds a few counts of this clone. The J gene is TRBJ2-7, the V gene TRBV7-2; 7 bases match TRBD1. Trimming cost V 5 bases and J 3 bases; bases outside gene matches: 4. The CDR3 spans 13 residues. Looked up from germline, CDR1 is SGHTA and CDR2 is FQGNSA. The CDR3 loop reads CASSPQGVYEQYF. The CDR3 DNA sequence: TGTGCCAGCAGCCCGCAGGGGGTCTACGAGCAGTACTTC.

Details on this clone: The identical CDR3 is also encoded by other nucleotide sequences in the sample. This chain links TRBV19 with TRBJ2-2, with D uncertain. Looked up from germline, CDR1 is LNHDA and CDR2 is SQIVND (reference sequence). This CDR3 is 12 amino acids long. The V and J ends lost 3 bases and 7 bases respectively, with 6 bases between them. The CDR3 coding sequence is TGTGCCAGTAGTATCGGCGGCGGGGAGCTGTTTTTT. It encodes CASSIGGGELFF.

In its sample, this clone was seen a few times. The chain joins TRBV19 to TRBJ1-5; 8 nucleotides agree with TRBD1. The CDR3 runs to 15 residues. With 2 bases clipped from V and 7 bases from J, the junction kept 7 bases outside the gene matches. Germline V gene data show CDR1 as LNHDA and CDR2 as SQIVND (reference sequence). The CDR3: CASSIRQGKYQPQHF. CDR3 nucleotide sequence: TGTGCCAGTAGTATACGACAGGGGAAGTACCAGCCCCAGCATTTT.

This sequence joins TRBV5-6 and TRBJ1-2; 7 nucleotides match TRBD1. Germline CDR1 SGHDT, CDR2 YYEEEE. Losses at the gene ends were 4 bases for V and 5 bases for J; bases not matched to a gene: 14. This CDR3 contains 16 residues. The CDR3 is CASSRQGSIVQYGYTF. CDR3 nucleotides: TGTGCCAGCAGCAGACAGGGCTCCATCGTCCAATATGGCTACACCTTC. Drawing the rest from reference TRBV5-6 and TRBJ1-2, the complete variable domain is DAGVTQSPTHLIKTRGQQVTLRCSPKSGHDTVSWYQQALGQGPQFIFQYYEEEERQRGNFPDRFSGHQFPNYSSELNVNALLLGDSALYLCASSRQGSIVQYGYTFGSGTRLTVV.

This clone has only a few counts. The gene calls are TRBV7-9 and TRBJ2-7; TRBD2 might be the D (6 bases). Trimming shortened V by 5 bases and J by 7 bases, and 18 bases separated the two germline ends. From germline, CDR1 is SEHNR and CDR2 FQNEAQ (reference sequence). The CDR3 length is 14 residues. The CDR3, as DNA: TGTGCCAGCAGCCCTGCGGGGCCTCAAAAGGAGCAGTACTTC. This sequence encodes CASSPAGPQKEQYF.

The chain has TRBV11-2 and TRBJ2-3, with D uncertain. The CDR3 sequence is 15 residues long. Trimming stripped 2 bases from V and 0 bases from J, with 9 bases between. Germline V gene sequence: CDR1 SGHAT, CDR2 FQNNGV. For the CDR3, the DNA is TGTGCCAGCAGCTTAAGTTGGATTAGCACAGATACGCAGTATTTT. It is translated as CASSLSWISTDTQYF.

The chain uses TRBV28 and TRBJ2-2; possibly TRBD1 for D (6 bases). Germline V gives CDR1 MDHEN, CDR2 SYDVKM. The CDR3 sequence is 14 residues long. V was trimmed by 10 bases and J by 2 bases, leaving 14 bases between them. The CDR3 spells CATGTGSNTGELFF. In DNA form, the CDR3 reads TGTGCCACCGGCACAGGGAGCAACACCGGGGAGCTGTTTTTT.

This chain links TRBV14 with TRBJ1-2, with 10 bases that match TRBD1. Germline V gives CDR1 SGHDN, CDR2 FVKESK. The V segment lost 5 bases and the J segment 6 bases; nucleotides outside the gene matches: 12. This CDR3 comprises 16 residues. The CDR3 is CASSWTTGTGVHGYTF. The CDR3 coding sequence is TGTGCCAGCAGCTGGACGACCGGGACAGGGGTGCATGGCTACACCTTC.